This T cell receptor beta chain came from a study of vaccination and CD4 T cells after COVID-19. About the research overall: Post-vaccine sample collection happened at a median of 72 days after dose two, ranging 14 to 241.

Treatment here: roughly 11-day PBMC culture with coronavirus spike peptide pools or control peptides (ViraFEST assay). Healthy vaccinated individuals lacked prior SARS-CoV-2 infection, per negative nucleocapsid antibodies before and after vaccination. Scientists ran DNA taken from cultured CD4+ T cells through the Oncomine TCR Beta short-read assay for sequencing. Once CD4+ T cells had been cultured, genomic DNA was extracted from them. Each CDR3 protein is one row after TCRdb ran MiXCR on the PCR reads. Of under 20,000 distinct CDR3 sequences listed, 78% are singletons. CDR1 is DFQATT and CDR2 is SNEGSKA in the germline V gene (reference sequence). The CDR3 length is 14 residues. A single count supports this clonotype. Antigen unknown.

The TCR comes from a human donor who received a COVID-19 vaccine. The rearrangement uses TRBV20-1 and TRBJ1-1, with D possibly TRBD1 on 6 matching bases. The specimen was CD4+ T cells from blood, cultured in vitro, collected after SARS-CoV-2 vaccination. The CDR3 is CSVSYRDSGTEAFF. DNA for the CDR3: TGCAGCGTTTCCTACAGGGATTCGGGTACTGAAGCTTTCTTT.